The 2 T cell receptor beta chains below come from one sample, sequenced in a study of shared clonotypes between healthy human individuals. Clones were read by immunoSEQ multiplex PCR, and TCRdb kept only the in-frame ones, dropping some. Of around 340,000 clones listed, roughly 80% were seen once; the top ten hold roughly a tenth. Material for sequencing was memory CD4+ T cells sorted from blood. The subset: CD45RA-negative fraction. The receptors come from a man younger than 45 in good health.

This clone was seen a single time. The chain recombines TRBV5-1 with TRBJ2-7, with D possibly matching TRBD2 (5 bases). This CDR3 is built from 14 residues. Looked up from germline, CDR1 is SGHRS and CDR2 is YFSETQ. Trimming removed 3 bases at V and 3 bases at J, with 13 bases between. In DNA form, the CDR3 reads TGCGCCAGCAGCTCCGTACTAGATGTCTACGAGCAGTACTTC. Translation: CASSSVLDVYEQYF. Looking up the rest from reference TRBV5-1 and TRBJ2-7 gives the full variable domain: KAGVTQTPRYLIKTRGQQVTLSCSPISGHRSVSWYQQTPGQGLQFLFEYFSETQRNKGNFPGRFSGRQFSNSRSEMNVSTLELGDSALYLCASSSVLDVYEQYFGPGTRLTVT.

This chain links TRBV5-1 with TRBJ1-1; D is possibly TRBD1 (6 bases). The CDR3 runs 15 residues. Germline CDR1 SGHRS, CDR2 YFSETQ. Trimming removed 4 bases from V and 10 bases from J, with 23 bases in between. The CDR3 DNA follows: TGCGCCAGCAGCAACGAAGGGGACAATTCTTGGGGAGCTTTCTTT. Translated, it gives CASSNEGDNSWGAFF.